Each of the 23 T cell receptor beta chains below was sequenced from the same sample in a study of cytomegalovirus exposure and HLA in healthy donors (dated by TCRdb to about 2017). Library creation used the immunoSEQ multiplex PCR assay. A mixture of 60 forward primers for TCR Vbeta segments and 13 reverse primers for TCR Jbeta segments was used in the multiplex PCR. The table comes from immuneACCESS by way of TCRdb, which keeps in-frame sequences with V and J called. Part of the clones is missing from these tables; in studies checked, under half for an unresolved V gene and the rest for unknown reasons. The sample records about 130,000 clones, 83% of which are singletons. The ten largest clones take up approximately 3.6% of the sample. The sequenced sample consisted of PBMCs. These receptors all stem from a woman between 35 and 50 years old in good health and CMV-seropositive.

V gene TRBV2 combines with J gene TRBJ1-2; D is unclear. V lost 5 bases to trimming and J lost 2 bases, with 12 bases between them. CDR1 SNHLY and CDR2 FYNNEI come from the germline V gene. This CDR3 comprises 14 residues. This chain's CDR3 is CASSRNGLNYGYTF. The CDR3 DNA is TGTGCCAGCAGTCGGAACGGACTGAACTATGGCTACACCTTC.

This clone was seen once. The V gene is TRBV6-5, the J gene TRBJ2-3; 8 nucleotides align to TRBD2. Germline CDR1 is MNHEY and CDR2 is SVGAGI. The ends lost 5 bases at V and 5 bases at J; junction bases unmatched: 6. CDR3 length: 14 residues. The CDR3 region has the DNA TGTGCCAGCAGTAGCGGGAGCTTATTAGATACGCAGTATTTT. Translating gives CASSSGSLLDTQYF.

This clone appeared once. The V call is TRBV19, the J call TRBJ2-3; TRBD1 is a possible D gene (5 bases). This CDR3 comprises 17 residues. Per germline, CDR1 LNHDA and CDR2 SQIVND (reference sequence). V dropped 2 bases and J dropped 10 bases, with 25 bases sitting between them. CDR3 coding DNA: TGTGCCAGTAGTATAACCCAGGGTGGACCAAATAAAGGGGCGCAGTATTTT. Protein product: CASSITQGGPNKGAQYF.

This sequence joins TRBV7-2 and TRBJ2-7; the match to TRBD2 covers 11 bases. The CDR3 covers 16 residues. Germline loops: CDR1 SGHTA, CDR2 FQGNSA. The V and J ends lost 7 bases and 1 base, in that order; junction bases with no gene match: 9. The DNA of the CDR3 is TGTGCCAGCACCGGGACTAGCGGACTTAAATCCTACGAGCAGTACTTC. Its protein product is CASTGTSGLKSYEQYF.

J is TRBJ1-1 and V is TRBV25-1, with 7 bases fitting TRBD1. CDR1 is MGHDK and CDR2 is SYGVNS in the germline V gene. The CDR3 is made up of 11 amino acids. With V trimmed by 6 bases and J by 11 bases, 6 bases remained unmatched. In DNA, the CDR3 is TGTGCCAGCAGGCGGGGACAGTGGGCTTTCTTT. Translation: CASRRGQWAFF.

CDR3 residues: CASSLAGRPGTEAFF. The CDR3 nucleotides read TGCGCCAGCAGCTTGGCGGGGAGGCCGGGGACTGAAGCTTTCTTT. This chain joins TRBV5-1 and TRBJ1-1; D ambiguous. Germline-derived CDR1 and CDR2 are SGHRS and YFSETQ. The V gene lost 0 bases and the J gene lost 5 bases, with 14 bases spanning the gap. The CDR3 sequence is 15 residues long.

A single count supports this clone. The CDR3 region is CASSVAGAQETQYF. In DNA form, the CDR3 reads TGTGCCAGCAGTGTAGCGGGAGCACAAGAGACCCAGTACTTC. This chain connects TRBV25-1 to TRBJ2-5; 9 bases align to TRBD2. V lost 4 bases to trimming and J lost 2 bases; unmatched junction nucleotides: 2. Germline CDR1 MGHDK, CDR2 SYGVNS. This CDR3 has 14 residues.

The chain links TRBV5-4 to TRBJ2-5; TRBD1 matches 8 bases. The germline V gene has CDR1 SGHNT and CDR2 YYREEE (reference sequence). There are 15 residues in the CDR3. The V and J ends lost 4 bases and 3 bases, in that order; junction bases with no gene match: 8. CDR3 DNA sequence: TGTGCCAGCAGCCAACAGGGGGTGGGGAAAGAGACCCAGTACTTC. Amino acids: CASSQQGVGKETQYF.

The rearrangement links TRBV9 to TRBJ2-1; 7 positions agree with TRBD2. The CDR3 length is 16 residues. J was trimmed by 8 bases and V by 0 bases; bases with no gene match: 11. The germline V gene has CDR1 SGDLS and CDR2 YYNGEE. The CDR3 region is CASSVARASGGYEQFF. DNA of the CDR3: TGTGCCAGCAGCGTAGCTAGGGCTAGCGGCGGTTATGAGCAGTTCTTC.

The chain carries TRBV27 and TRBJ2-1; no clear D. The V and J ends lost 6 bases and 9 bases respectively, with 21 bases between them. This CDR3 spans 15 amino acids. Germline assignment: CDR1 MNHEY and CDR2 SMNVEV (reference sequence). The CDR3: CASSFGLVAPLEQFF. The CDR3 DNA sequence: TGTGCCAGCAGCTTTGGGTTGGTAGCCCCCCTTGAGCAGTTCTTC.

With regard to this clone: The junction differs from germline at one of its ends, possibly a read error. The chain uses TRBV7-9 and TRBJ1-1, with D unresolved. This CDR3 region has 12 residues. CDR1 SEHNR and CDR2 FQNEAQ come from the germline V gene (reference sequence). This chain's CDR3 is CSSNLGGGEAFF. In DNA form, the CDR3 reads TGTTCCAGCAATCTCGGTGGCGGTGAAGCTTTCTTT.

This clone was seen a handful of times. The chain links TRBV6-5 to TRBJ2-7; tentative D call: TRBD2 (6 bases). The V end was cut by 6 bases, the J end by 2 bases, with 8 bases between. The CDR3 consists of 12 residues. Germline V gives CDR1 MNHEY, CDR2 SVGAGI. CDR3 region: CASRGGPYEQYF. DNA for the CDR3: TGTGCCAGCAGGGGGGGACCCTACGAGCAGTACTTC.

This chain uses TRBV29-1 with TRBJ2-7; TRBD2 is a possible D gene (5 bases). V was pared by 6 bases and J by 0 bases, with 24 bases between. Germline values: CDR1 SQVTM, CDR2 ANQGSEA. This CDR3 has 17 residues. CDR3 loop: CSVSVRGGKSSSYEQYF. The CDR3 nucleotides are TGCAGCGTCTCCGTCCGGGGTGGGAAATCAAGCTCCTACGAGCAGTACTTC.

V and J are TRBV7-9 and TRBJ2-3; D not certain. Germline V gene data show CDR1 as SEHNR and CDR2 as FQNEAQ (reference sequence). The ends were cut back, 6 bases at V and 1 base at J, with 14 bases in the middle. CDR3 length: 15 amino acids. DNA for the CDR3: TGTGCCAGCAGGTCCAGGCCGATGGGCACAGATACGCAGTATTTT. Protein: CASRSRPMGTDTQYF.

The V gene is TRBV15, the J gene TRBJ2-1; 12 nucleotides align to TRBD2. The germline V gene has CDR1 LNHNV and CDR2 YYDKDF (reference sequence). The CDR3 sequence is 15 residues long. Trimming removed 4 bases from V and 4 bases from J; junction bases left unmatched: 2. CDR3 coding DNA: TGTGCCACCAGCAAAGGACTAGCGGGATACAATGAGCAGTTCTTC. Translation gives CATSKGLAGYNEQFF.

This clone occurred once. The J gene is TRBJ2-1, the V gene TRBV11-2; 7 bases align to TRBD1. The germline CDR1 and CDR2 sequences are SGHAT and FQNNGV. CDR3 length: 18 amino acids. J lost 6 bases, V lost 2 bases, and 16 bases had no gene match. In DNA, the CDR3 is TGTGCCAGCAGCTTATCTTTCACCGGAACAGGGGTCGGCAATGAGCAGTTCTTC. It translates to CASSLSFTGTGVGNEQFF.

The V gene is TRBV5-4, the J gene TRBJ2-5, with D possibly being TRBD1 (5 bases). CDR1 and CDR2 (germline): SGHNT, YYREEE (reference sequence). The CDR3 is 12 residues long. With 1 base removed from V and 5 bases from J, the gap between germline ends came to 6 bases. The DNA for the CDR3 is TGTGCCAGCAGCTTGCAGGGTGAGACCCAGTACTTC. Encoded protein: CASSLQGETQYF.

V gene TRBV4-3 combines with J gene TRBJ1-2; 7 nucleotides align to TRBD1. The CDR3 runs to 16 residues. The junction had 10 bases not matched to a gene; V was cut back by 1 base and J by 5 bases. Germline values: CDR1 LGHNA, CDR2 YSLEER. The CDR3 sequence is CASSQVNPDRRYGYTF. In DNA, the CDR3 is TGCGCCAGCAGCCAAGTAAATCCGGACAGGCGATATGGCTACACCTTC.

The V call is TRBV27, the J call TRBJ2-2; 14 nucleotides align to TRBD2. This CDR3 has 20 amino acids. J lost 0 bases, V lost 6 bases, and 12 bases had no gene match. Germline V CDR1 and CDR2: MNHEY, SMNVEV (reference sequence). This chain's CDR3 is CASRGTEGLAGAPNTGELFF. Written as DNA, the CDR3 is TGTGCCAGCAGGGGGACAGAGGGACTAGCGGGAGCCCCGAACACCGGGGAGCTGTTTTTT.

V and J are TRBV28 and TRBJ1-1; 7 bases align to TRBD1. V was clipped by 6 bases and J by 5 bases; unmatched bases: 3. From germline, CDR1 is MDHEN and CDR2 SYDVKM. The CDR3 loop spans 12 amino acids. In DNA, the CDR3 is TGTGCCAGCAGCTCGACAGGGACTGAAGCTTTCTTT. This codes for CASSSTGTEAFF. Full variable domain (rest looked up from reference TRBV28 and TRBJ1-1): DVKVTQSSRYLVKRTGEKVFLECVQDMDHENMFWYRQDPGLGLRLIYFSYDVKMKEKGDIPEGYSVSREKKERFSLILESASTNQTSMYLCASSSTGTEAFFGQGTRLTVV.

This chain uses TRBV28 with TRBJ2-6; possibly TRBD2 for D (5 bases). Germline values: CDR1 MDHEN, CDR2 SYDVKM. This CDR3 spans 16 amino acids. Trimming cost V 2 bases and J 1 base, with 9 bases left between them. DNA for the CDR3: TGTGCCAGCAGTTTAGAGGGTCTTTCTGGGGCCAACGTCCTGACTTTC. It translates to CASSLEGLSGANVLTF. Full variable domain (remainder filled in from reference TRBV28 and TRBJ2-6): DVKVTQSSRYLVKRTGEKVFLECVQDMDHENMFWYRQDPGLGLRLIYFSYDVKMKEKGDIPEGYSVSREKKERFSLILESASTNQTSMYLCASSLEGLSGANVLTFGAGSRLTVL.

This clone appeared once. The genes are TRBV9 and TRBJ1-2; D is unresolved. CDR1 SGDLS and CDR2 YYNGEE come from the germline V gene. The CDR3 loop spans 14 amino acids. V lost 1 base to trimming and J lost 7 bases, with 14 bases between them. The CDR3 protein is CASSVSGQSRGYTF. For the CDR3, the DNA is TGTGCCAGCAGCGTAAGTGGGCAGAGCCGTGGCTACACCTTC.

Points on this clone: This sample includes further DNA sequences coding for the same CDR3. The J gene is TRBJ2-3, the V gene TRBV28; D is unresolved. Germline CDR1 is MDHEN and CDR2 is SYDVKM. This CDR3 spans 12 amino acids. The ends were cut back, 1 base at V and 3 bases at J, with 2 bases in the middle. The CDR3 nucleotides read TGTGCCAGCAGTTTATCGACAGATACGCAGTATTTT. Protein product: CASSLSTDTQYF. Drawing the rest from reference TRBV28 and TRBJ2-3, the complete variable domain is DVKVTQSSRYLVKRTGEKVFLECVQDMDHENMFWYRQDPGLGLRLIYFSYDVKMKEKGDIPEGYSVSREKKERFSLILESASTNQTSMYLCASSLSTDTQYFGPGTRLTVL.